In this sample, the clone carrying this T cell receptor (beta chain) turned up a few times. The data belong to a study of response to subunit inactivated influenza vaccine. TCRdb itself ran the RT-PCR reads through MiXCR, one entry per CDR3 protein. Found here are fewer than 600,000 distinct CDR3 sequences, more than 7% of them singletons; the top ten hold around 13%. CDR3 size: 15 residues. Between the trimmed V and J ends, which lost 5 bases and 4 bases, there was a span of 17 bases. Germline lookup yields CDR1 SGHAT and CDR2 FQNNGV. The sequenced sample was PBMCs from blood, obtained around 25 months after vaccination. The V and J genes are TRBV11-2 and TRBJ1-1; D is possibly TRBD1 (5 bases). The sequence came from a man aged 45-69 years who received an inactivated influenza vaccine. The CDR3 spells CASSPLGGESTEAFF. As DNA, the CDR3 is TGTGCCAGCAGCCCGTTGGGGGGGGAAAGCACTGAAGCTTTCTTT. The variable domain in full, completed from reference TRBV11-2 and TRBJ1-1, reads EAGVAQSPRYKIIEKRQSVAFWCNPISGHATLYWYQQILGQGPKLLIQFQNNGVVDDSQLPKDRFSAERLKGVDSTLKIQPAKLEDSAVYLCASSPLGGESTEAFFGQGTRLTVV.